A selection of T cell receptor beta chains follows, all from one sample in a study of blood T cell repertoires in COVID-19. Method: immunoSEQ multiplex PCR; TCRdb's copy keeps in-frame clones and lacks some. The sample carries approximately 72,000 clones, around 78% recorded once. The specimen was peripheral blood. The source is a woman of 80 years or more with acute or convalescent COVID-19. The CDR3 runs from the conserved cysteine through the conserved F or W. D genes are given only for firm matches. A clone size is listed for some rows: how often the clone was seen (once, few, many), or a class if it is expanded.

CDR3 DNA | CDR3 protein | V gene | D gene | clone size | J gene
TGTGCCAGTAGCGCTGACTTGGGAGGGACAGAGACCCAGTACTTC | CASSADLGGTETQYF | TRBV19 | TRBD2 | NA | TRBJ2-5
TGTGCCAGTAAGCTTAGTAGCGGGATCAACACCGGGGAGCTGTTTTTT | CASKLSSGINTGELFF | TRBV19 | TRBD2 | NA | TRBJ2-2
TGTGCCAGCAGCGCCCGGGGGACTAGCGGGATCTACGAGCAGTACTTC | CASSARGTSGIYEQYF | TRBV7-2 | TRBD2 | NA | TRBJ2-7
TGTGCCAGCAGCTCCCGTCAGGGGCAGTTCTTC | CASSSRQGQFF | TRBV7-2 | NA | once | TRBJ2-1
TGTGCCAGCAGCCCAATGGCGATTACAGGGGACCGAGGGGGAAACACCATATATTTT | CASSPMAITGDRGGNTIYF | TRBV9 | TRBD1 | once | TRBJ1-3
TGTGCCAGCAGTTACCGGGACAGAAGCCCTGAAGCTTTCTTT | CASSYRDRSPEAFF | TRBV27 | TRBD1 | few | TRBJ1-1
TGCGCCAGCAGCCCAGGGACAGGGGCGAACCCTGAAGCTTTCTTT | CASSPGTGANPEAFF | TRBV5-1 | TRBD1 | NA | TRBJ1-1
TGTGCCAGCGACAGGGGGCTAAGCAATCAGCCCCAGCATTTT | CASDRGLSNQPQHF | TRBV19 | TRBD1 | NA | TRBJ1-5
TGTGCCAGCTCACCACTCTTCGGACAGGGGGAAGGCACTGAAGCTTTCTTT | CASSPLFGQGEGTEAFF | TRBV18 | TRBD1 | NA | TRBJ1-1
TGCGCCAGCAGTCAATCGGGCGGCAGGGGGCCGCAGAAGAGCAATCAGCCCCAGCATTTT | CASSQSGGRGPQKSNQPQHF | TRBV23-1 | TRBD1 | NA | TRBJ1-5
TGTGCCAGCAGCCAAGTACTAGCGGGGAAAGAGACCCAGTACTTC | CASSQVLAGKETQYF | TRBV3-1/TRBV3-2 | TRBD2 | NA | TRBJ2-5
TGCGCCAGCAGCTTGGCGGGGGGTATCGCCTACAATGAGCAGTTCTTC | CASSLAGGIAYNEQFF | TRBV5-1 | TRBD2 | NA | TRBJ2-1